Each of the 27 T cell receptor beta chains below was sequenced from the same sample in a study of T cell clonality in common variable immunodeficiency. Study-wide findings and caveats: In common variable immunodeficiency, TCR beta chains reportedly carried fewer deletions and N-nucleotide insertions.

Repertoires were generated with immunoSEQ multiplex PCR, while TCRdb's copy carries only in-frame clones and drops some. Recorded here are 15,000 to 20,000 clones, none singletons. No antigen is known for these receptors. The specimen was peripheral blood mononuclear cells. The receptors were sampled from a human donor with common variable immunodeficiency.

On this clone itself: The sequenced fragment ends 3 residues before the CDR3 boundary, so the rest is inferred from the germline J gene. The chain has TRBV19 and TRBJ1-5; tentative D call: TRBD1 (5 bases). Germline lookup yields CDR1 LNHDA and CDR2 SQIVND (reference sequence). Deletions cut 6 bases from V and 7 bases from J, with 19 bases between. The length of the CDR3 is 15 residues. The CDR3 DNA, read in part, is TGTGCCAGTAGGTCCCAGGGAAATGGAGGACAGCCC. Translating it yields CASRSQGNGGQP. The CDR3 as a whole reads CASRSQGNGGQPQHF.

This CDR3 is CASSYERGRATYEQYF. CDR3 bases read: TGTGCCAGCAGTTACGAGCGCGGGAGGGCAACCTACGAG. The chain combines TRBV6-2 or TRBV6-3 with TRBJ2-7, with 9 bases lining up with TRBD2. From the germline J gene comes the end of the CDR3, since the read stops 3 residues before it. V trimming: 2 bases; J trimming: 2 bases; junction bases outside the gene matches: 7. The CDR3 has 16 residues. The germline gives CDR1 MNHEY, CDR2 SVGEGT.

Comment on this clone: The read gets to within 3 residues of the CDR3 end, and the germline J gene fills in the rest. The chain joins TRBV7-9 to TRBJ2-1, with 7 bases that match TRBD1. The CDR3 loop spans 14 amino acids. The ends lost 3 bases at V and 8 bases at J; junction bases unmatched: 7. Germline CDR1 SEHNR, CDR2 FQNEAQ (reference sequence). The sequenced CDR3 bases are TGTGCCAGCAGCTTGCTAGAAGGGGGCGATGAG. It codes for CASSLLEGGDE. In full, the CDR3 reads CASSLLEGGDEQFF.

This clone counts as medium-sized. The CDR3 goes on 3 residues after the read ends, and that part is filled in from the germline J gene. The chain joins TRBV29-1 to TRBJ2-7; maybe TRBD1 (5 bases). Deletions cut 3 bases from V and 3 bases from J, with 18 bases between. Germline CDR1 is SQVTM and CDR2 is ANQGSEA. This CDR3 has 15 residues. The sequenced part of the CDR3 DNA is TGCAGCGTTGAGGGCAGGGAATCGTCTAACTACGAG. As protein: CSVEGRESSNYE. The complete CDR3 protein is CSVEGRESSNYEQYF.

This clone has at least ten counts. Read coverage stops 3 residues before the CDR3 terminus; the germline J gene supplies the remainder. This rearrangement joins TRBV18 to TRBJ1-5; unclear D gene. V lost 5 bases and J lost 0, with 8 bases in between. Germline V gene sequence: CDR1 KGHSH, CDR2 LQKENI. This CDR3 spans 14 amino acids. CDR3: CASSAEISNQPQHF. The sequenced part of the CDR3 DNA is TGTGCCAGCTCAGCGGAAATTAGCAATCAGCCC.

Turning to this clone: The CDR3 extends 3 residues past the end of the read, so its final part is completed from the germline J gene. This chain uses TRBV7-9 with TRBJ2-5; 9 nucleotides align to TRBD2. CDR1 and CDR2 (germline): SEHNR, FQNEAQ (reference sequence). The CDR3 has 15 residues. V dropped 3 bases and J dropped 7; count of bases not matched to a gene: 9. The CDR3 reads CASSFAIAGVGTQYF. The covered CDR3 bases are TGTGCCAGCAGCTTTGCGATAGCGGGAGTGGGGACC.

To note about this clone: The read terminates 3 residues before the CDR3 end, so the remaining end is supplied by the germline J gene. The gene calls are TRBV11-3 and TRBJ2-5; 7 bases are a match to TRBD1. The CDR3 spans 15 residues. Per germline, CDR1 SGHNT and CDR2 YENEEA. J gave up 2 bases and V 8 bases, and 11 bases lay outside the gene matches. CDR3 sequence: CASGLRQGGQETQYF. The CDR3 DNA, read in part, is TGTGCCAGCGGCCTGAGACAGGGTGGGCAAGAGACC.

This clone was seen many times. The read terminates 3 residues before the CDR3 end, so the remaining end is supplied by the germline J gene. The chain has TRBV30 and TRBJ2-1; 9 nucleotides align to TRBD2. V shed 1 base and J 4 bases; nucleotides not matched to a gene: 2. Germline lookup yields CDR1 GTSNPN and CDR2 SVGIG (reference sequence). The CDR3 runs 14 residues. The CDR3 DNA, read in part, is TGTGCCTGGAGTGGGGCGGGGGGGTACAATGAG. Amino acids: CAWSGAGGYNE. In full, the CDR3 is CAWSGAGGYNEQFF.

There are a few counts of this clone. The sequenced fragment ends 3 residues before the CDR3 boundary, so the rest is inferred from the germline J gene. The chain couples TRBV7-2 to TRBJ1-5, with a weak D call TRBD1 (5 bases). Germline V lookup: CDR1 SGHTA, CDR2 FQGNSA. This CDR3 has 15 residues. V was shortened by 4 bases and J by 5 bases, with 15 bases between the two germline ends. The DNA read from the CDR3 is TGTGCCAGCAGCTCCACCCCAGGGTGGGATCAGCCC. This sequence encodes CASSSTPGWDQP. The entire CDR3 protein reads CASSSTPGWDQPQHF.

This clone was picked up a small number of times. The read is 3 residues too short to cover the CDR3 end, so that end is filled in from the germline J gene. This chain links TRBV20-1 with TRBJ1-2; D may be TRBD1 (6 bases). CDR3 size: 14 residues. From germline, CDR1 is DFQATT and CDR2 SNEGSKA (reference sequence). V lost 6 bases and J lost 0, with 14 bases in between. The CDR3: CSAIPTGTNYGYTF. The CDR3 bases that were read are TGCAGTGCCATACCGACAGGCACTAACTATGGC.

This clone was seen a few times. The read finishes 3 residues shy of the CDR3 end, and the germline J gene is used to complete it. The V and J genes are TRBV6-2 or TRBV6-3 and TRBJ2-7; the match to TRBD1 covers 10 bases. V shed 4 bases, J shed 1 base, and the junction held 1 base outside the gene matches. The CDR3 is 14 amino acids. The germline CDR1 and CDR2 sequences are MNHEY and SVGEGT. Incomplete CDR3 DNA: TGTGCCAGCAGTTGGACAGGGGGATCCTACGAG. Protein product: CASSWTGGSYE. The CDR3, in full, reads CASSWTGGSYEQYF.

This clone is labeled as medium-sized (0.01 to 0.1%). The CDR3 sequence is CSAEGSGDNTGELFF. The sequenced CDR3 bases are TGCAGCGCAGAGGGTAGCGGGGACAACACCGGGGAG. The chain combines TRBV29-1 with TRBJ2-2, with 8 bases aligning to TRBD2. The CDR3 extends 3 residues past the end of the read, so its final part is completed from the germline J gene. The CDR3 has 15 amino acids. V shed 7 bases, J shed 2 bases, and the junction held 9 bases outside the gene matches. Germline CDR1 SQVTM, CDR2 ANQGSEA.

This clone was recorded a few times. Read data end 3 residues before the CDR3 end; the end is taken from the germline J gene. This chain joins TRBV7-6 and TRBJ2-7; 15 nucleotides match TRBD2. J lost 1 base, V lost 5 bases, and 6 bases had no gene match. CDR3 size: 17 residues. Per the germline V gene, CDR1 is SGHVS and CDR2 is FNYEAQ. The CDR3 reads CASSRGLAGGVSYEQYF. The part of the CDR3 DNA that was read is TGTGCCAGCAGCAGGGGACTAGCGGGAGGTGTATCCTACGAG.

This clone was counted only a few times. The read halts 3 residues ahead of the CDR3 end, with the missing end drawn from the germline J gene. The chain uses TRBV7-3 and TRBJ1-6; 9 nucleotides line up with TRBD1. The V and J ends lost 5 bases and 7 bases, in that order; junction bases with no gene match: 6. CDR3 length: 15 amino acids. CDR1 is SGHTA and CDR2 is FQGTGA in the germline V gene. Here the CDR3 reads CASSLLGTGNSPLHF. The CDR3 DNA, read in part, is TGTGCCAGCAGCCTACTCGGGACAGGGAATTCACCC.

Remarks on this clone: The CDR3 end falls 3 residues outside the read, so it is completed with the germline J gene. The genes are TRBV11-2 and TRBJ2-1, with TRBD2 as a possible D gene (6 bases). The CDR3 contains 15 residues. V lost 4 bases to trimming and J lost 4 bases, with 14 bases between them. The germline V gene has CDR1 SGHAT and CDR2 FQNNGV. This CDR3 is CASSSRDSTYNEQFF. Partial CDR3 DNA: TGTGCCAGCAGCTCCCGGGACTCTACGTACAATGAG.

With regard to this clone: The CDR3 extends 3 residues past the end of the read, so its final part is completed from the germline J gene. The chain links TRBV6-2 or TRBV6-3 to TRBJ1-2; D unresolved. CDR3 length equals 12 residues. Trimming took off 2 bases at V and 6 bases at J, with 7 bases between the two ends. Per germline, CDR1 MNHEY and CDR2 SVGEGT. The CDR3 DNA, read in part, is TGTGCCAGCAGTTACCCTACCAATGGC. It codes for CASSYPTNG. The full CDR3 protein reads CASSYPTNGYTF.

This clone turned up a few times. Read data end 3 residues before the CDR3 end; the end is taken from the germline J gene. The chain employs TRBV19 and TRBJ2-7; 7 bases are a match to TRBD2. The CDR3 has 15 residues. V lost 3 bases to trimming and J lost 0 bases; unmatched junction nucleotides: 5. Germline V lookup: CDR1 LNHDA, CDR2 SQIVND (reference sequence). The CDR3: CASSMGGLSSYEQYF. The CDR3 bases that were read are TGTGCCAGTAGTATGGGGGGACTAAGCTCCTACGAG.

About this clone: The read is 3 residues too short to cover the CDR3 end, so that end is filled in from the germline J gene. V is TRBV5-1 and J is TRBJ2-7, with D maybe TRBD2 (7 bases). Germline lookup yields CDR1 SGHRS and CDR2 YFSETQ. CDR3 size: 13 residues. V lost 4 bases and J 2 bases, leaving 10 bases between the germline ends. CDR3 DNA (partial): TGCGCCAGCAGCCGGGGGGCCCCCTACGAG. Translated: CASSRGAPYE. The full CDR3 is CASSRGAPYEQYF.

This clone was found many times. The read comes to an end 3 residues before the CDR3 does, leaving the germline J gene to fill in the end. V gene TRBV29-1 combines with J gene TRBJ1-2, with D maybe TRBD1 (6 bases). Per germline, CDR1 SQVTM and CDR2 ANQGSEA. V was clipped by 7 bases and J by 6 bases, with 12 bases between them. This CDR3 has 11 amino acids. CDR3 sequence: CSDLGGDGYTF. Incomplete CDR3 DNA: TGCAGCGACCTAGGGGGGGATGGC.

Notes on this clone: From the germline J gene comes the end of the CDR3, since the read stops 3 residues before it. The V gene is TRBV6-2 or TRBV6-3, the J gene TRBJ1-3; no reliable D call. The CDR3 extends over 14 amino acids. Trimming took off 6 bases at V and 0 bases at J, with 9 bases between the two ends. Germline V CDR1 and CDR2: MNHEY, SVGEGT. The CDR3 reads CASRPSSSGNTIYF. CDR3 bases read: TGTGCCAGCAGGCCGTCTAGCTCTGGAAACACC.

This clone was counted at least ten times. The observed sequence ends 3 residues before the CDR3 terminus, with the missing tail filled in from the germline J gene. The chain recombines TRBV9 with TRBJ2-1; 13 bases map to TRBD2. The V gene end was trimmed by 6 bases and the J gene end by 3 bases; junction bases not matched to a gene: 3. The CDR3 covers 15 residues. From germline, CDR1 is SGDLS and CDR2 YYNGEE. CDR3 amino acids: CASTRTSGGYNEQFF. The CDR3 bases that were read are TGTGCCAGCACCAGGACTAGCGGGGGCTACAATGAG. The whole variable domain, remainder taken from reference TRBV9 and TRBJ2-1, is DSGVTQTPKHLITATGQRVTLRCSPRSGDLSVYWYQQSLDQGLQFLIQYYNGEERAKGNILERFSAQQFPDLHSELNLSSLELGDSALYFCASTRTSGGYNEQFFGPGTRLTVL.

This clone has at least ten counts. The observed sequence ends 3 residues before the CDR3 terminus, with the missing tail filled in from the germline J gene. The chain recombines TRBV18 with TRBJ2-6; D may be TRBD1 (5 bases). The V and J ends lost 4 bases and 0 bases respectively, with 16 bases between them. The germline V gene encodes CDR1 KGHSH and CDR2 LQKENI. CDR3 length: 18 residues. The CDR3 bases that were read are TGTGCCAGCTCACTACTAACGAAGGGGTTCTCTGGGGCCAACGTC. Encoded protein: CASSLLTKGFSGANV. The whole CDR3 region reads CASSLLTKGFSGANVLTF.

This clone was found many times. The CDR3 is cut off 3 residues early in the read; its end comes from the germline J gene. J is TRBJ1-1 and V is TRBV19; D is undetermined. Germline CDR1 is LNHDA and CDR2 is SQIVND (reference sequence). Trimming removed 5 bases from V and 1 base from J, with 11 bases in between. The CDR3 is 14 amino acids. Incomplete CDR3 DNA: TGTGCCAGTAGTTCCTTACATGGGAACACTGAA. It translates to CASSSLHGNTE. From start to end, the CDR3 is CASSSLHGNTEAFF. Full variable domain (remainder filled in from reference TRBV19 and TRBJ1-1): DGGITQSPKYLFRKEGQNVTLSCEQNLNHDAMYWYRQDPGQGLRLIYYSQIVNDFQKGDIAEGYSVSREKKESFPLTVTSAQKNPTAFYLCASSSLHGNTEAFFGQGTRLTVV.

This clone was detected a few times. The observed sequence ends 3 residues before the CDR3 terminus, with the missing tail filled in from the germline J gene. The chain combines TRBV7-2 with TRBJ1-2; 9 nucleotides match TRBD1. Trimming at V came to 5 bases and at J to 5 bases, leaving 9 bases not matched to a gene. Per the germline V gene, CDR1 is SGHTA and CDR2 is FQGNSA. The length of the CDR3 is 15 residues. This CDR3 reads CASSPTGGAGYGYTF. The CDR3 DNA, read in part, is TGTGCCAGCAGCCCCACAGGGGGCGCGGGGTATGGC.

The sample holds a few counts of this clone. The sequence runs out 3 residues before the end of the CDR3; the remainder is reconstructed from the germline J gene. Within the sample, other DNA sequences also encode this same CDR3. The rearrangement links TRBV2 to TRBJ1-2; possibly TRBD1 for D (5 bases). CDR1 is SNHLY and CDR2 is FYNNEI in the germline V gene. The CDR3 has 13 residues. Incomplete CDR3 DNA: TGTGCCAGCAGTGATCGGCAGGGAAAGGGC. The encoded protein is CASSDRQGKG. From start to end, the CDR3 is CASSDRQGKGYTF.

By sample fraction, this clone is medium-sized (0.01 to 0.1%). CDR3 sequence: CASSDGGGGQPQHF. CDR3 bases read: TGTGCCAGCAGTGACGGTGGGGGCGGACAGCCC. The chain uses TRBV6-1 and TRBJ1-5, with a tentative D call TRBD1 (6 bases). The DNA ends 3 residues before the CDR3 does, and the rest of the CDR3 is filled in from the germline J gene. Trimming removed 3 bases from V and 7 bases from J, with 13 bases in between. The CDR3 has 14 residues. CDR1 MNHNS and CDR2 SASEGT come from the germline V gene.

The chain's CDR3 is CASSIGSSYNEQFF. The CDR3 bases that were read are TGTGCCAGTAGTATAGGTAGCTCCTACAATGAG. J is TRBJ2-1 and V is TRBV19; D unresolved. Coverage ceases 3 residues before the CDR3 finishes, and the germline J gene fills in the end. V was trimmed by 1 base and J by 0 bases, leaving 4 bases between them. This CDR3 has 14 amino acids. Germline loops: CDR1 LNHDA, CDR2 SQIVND (reference sequence).